These 9 T cell receptor beta chains came from one sample sequenced in a study of T-cell reconstitution after alpha-beta-depleted transplantation in children. Unique molecular identifiers were built into the TCRbeta library. MiXCR, run by TCRdb on the PCR reads, gives a single entry per CDR3 protein. Here the sample spans more than 200,000 distinct CDR3 sequences, about 24% being singletons. The source was PBMCs, mostly from graft donor cells, collected 360 days after TCRalphabeta/CD19-depleted stem cell transplant. The source is a female patient aged 2-15 years who had a stem cell transplant for congenital amegakaryocytic thrombocytopenia, so the T cells may come from the graft donor.

This clonotype was seen a handful of times. The CDR3 DNA sequence: TGCGCCAGCAGCCGAGTAATTAGCGGCCTTAGCACAGATACGCAGTATTTT. The encoded protein is CASSRVISGLSTDTQYF. This rearrangement joins TRBV4-1 to TRBJ2-3; the D gene is possibly TRBD2 (6 bases). Trimming cost V 4 bases and J 0 bases, with 17 bases left between them. Germline V lookup: CDR1 MGHRA, CDR2 YSYEKL. This CDR3 contains 17 residues.

This clonotype has just a few counts. The rearrangement uses TRBV5-5 and TRBJ2-7; a possible D gene is TRBD2 (6 bases). The CDR3 runs to 14 residues. Deletions cut 0 bases from V and 3 bases from J, with 10 bases between. The germline gives CDR1 SGHKS, CDR2 YYEKEE (reference sequence). The CDR3 sequence: CASSLAQGLYEQYF. DNA for the CDR3: TGTGCCAGCAGCTTGGCGCAGGGACTCTACGAGCAGTACTTC.

The V gene is TRBV25-1, the J gene TRBJ1-1; D gene ambiguous. This CDR3 has 12 amino acids. Germline loops: CDR1 MGHDK, CDR2 SYGVNS. Trimming left V 8 bases short and J 4 bases short, with 11 bases between. The CDR3 DNA is TGTGCCAGCGAGAGGAGCCCCACTGAAGCTTTCTTT. Its translation is CASERSPTEAFF.

The chain carries TRBV28 and TRBJ2-3, with D unclear. The CDR3 spans 13 residues. Per the germline V gene, CDR1 is MDHEN and CDR2 is SYDVKM. Trimming left V 6 bases short and J 1 base short, with 8 bases between. CDR3 nucleotide sequence: TGTGCCAGCAGGGCTTGGGGCACAGATACGCAGTATTTT. This gives the protein CASRAWGTDTQYF. The variable domain in full, completed from reference TRBV28 and TRBJ2-3, reads DVKVTQSSRYLVKRTGEKVFLECVQDMDHENMFWYRQDPGLGLRLIYFSYDVKMKEKGDIPEGYSVSREKKERFSLILESASTNQTSMYLCASRAWGTDTQYFGPGTRLTVL.

This clonotype has only a few counts. The genes are TRBV7-9 and TRBJ2-1, with D hard to call. V was trimmed by 3 bases and J by 13 bases, leaving 7 bases between them. Germline values: CDR1 SEHNR, CDR2 FQNEAQ (reference sequence). The CDR3 sequence is 10 residues long. CDR3 residues: CASSFRPQFF. The CDR3 nucleotides read TGTGCCAGCAGCTTCAGACCCCAGTTCTTC. Together with reference TRBV7-9 and TRBJ2-1, the CDR3 gives the full variable domain: DTGVSQNPRHKITKRGQNVTFRCDPISEHNRLYWYRQTLGQGPEFLTYFQNEAQLEKSRLLSDRFSAERPKGSFSTLEIQRTEQGDSAMYLCASSFRPQFFGPGTRLTVL.

J is TRBJ1-6 and V is TRBV5-6, with a possible D match to TRBD1 (5 bases). The CDR3 consists of 19 residues. V was clipped by 4 bases and J by 9 bases, with 29 bases between them. In germline, CDR1 is SGHDT, CDR2 YYEEEE. The CDR3 DNA sequence: TGTGCCAGCAGCAGAATCACCATAACGGGTTGGGGCTTCGGTTCACCCCTCCACTTT. Residues: CASSRITITGWGFGSPLHF.

This clonotype was detected only a few times. This chain uses TRBV6-5 with TRBJ1-1; D not certain. The germline V and J ends were trimmed by 3 bases and 0 bases, with 11 bases remaining between them. The CDR3 is 15 amino acids. CDR1 MNHEY and CDR2 SVGAGI come from the germline V gene. The CDR3 region is CASSYIWVMNTEAFF. CDR3 nucleotides: TGTGCCAGCAGTTATATCTGGGTCATGAACACTGAAGCTTTCTTT.

The table lists this clonotype with a few counts. The chain links TRBV2 to TRBJ1-2; no reliable D call. The CDR3 has 14 residues. Germline V gene data show CDR1 as SNHLY and CDR2 as FYNNEI. Trimming stripped 5 bases from V and 4 bases from J, with 14 bases between. Here the CDR3 reads CASSLWQETYGYTF. CDR3 nucleotides: TGTGCCAGCAGTTTGTGGCAGGAGACCTATGGCTACACCTTC.

The chain combines TRBV9 with TRBJ2-1, with D hard to call. The V gene's germline CDR1 is SGDLS and CDR2 YYNGEE. This CDR3 has 16 amino acids. Trimming cost V 2 bases and J 6 bases, with 18 bases left between them. CDR3 in amino acids: CASSVDGLALGNEQFF. CDR3 DNA: TGTGCCAGCAGCGTCGACGGTTTGGCGCTCGGCAATGAGCAGTTCTTC.